This T cell receptor (beta chain) was recovered during a study of CD8+ T cells in alopecia areata. Sorting of PBMCs yielded the CD4+ and CD8+ T cells. Trimming left V 5 bases short and J 0 bases short, with 10 bases between. The CDR3 spans 15 residues. Germline V gives CDR1 MNHEY, CDR2 SVGAGI. Study-level results: Mice showed TCR sharing more clearly than patients did, possibly owing to HLA.

Extracted RNA was reverse transcribed, and the resulting cDNA served as sequencing template. Using immunoSEQ multiplex PCR, the repertoire was profiled, and TCRdb retains in-frame clones only, with some absent. The table lists approximately 100,000 clones, around three fifths of them singletons. This clone was found a few times. Antigen unknown. This clonotype originated in a human donor in good health. Sequenced material: CD4+ T cells sorted from blood. This chain connects TRBV6-5 to TRBJ2-2; TRBD1 might be the D (5 bases). This CDR3 is CASSPRTPNTGELFF. The CDR3 region has the DNA TGTGCCAGCAGTCCCCGGACACCGAACACCGGGGAGCTGTTTTTT.